A selection of T cell receptor beta chains follows, all from one sample in a study of OX40 agonist ivuxolimab in advanced cancers. This table comes from immunoSEQ multiplex PCR, and its TCRdb copy is limited to in-frame clones, with some not included. Among tens of thousands of clones listed, approximately 88% were seen once. Sequences were derived from CD4+ or CD8+ T cells sorted from blood, sampled in a trial of the OX40 agonist ivuxolimab. The receptors come from an adult with an advanced solid tumor such as melanoma, head and neck, liver or kidney cancer. CDR3s include the opening cysteine and the closing phenylalanine or tryptophan. Fields, in order: clone size, J gene, V gene, D gene, CDR3 protein, CDR3 DNA. D genes are given only for firm matches. Expanded clones get a size class; other rows say once, few or many, or leave the size out.

clone_size: NA; j_call: TRBJ1-2; v_call: TRBV6-5; d_call: NA; cdr3_aa: CASSYWAGNGYTF; cdr3_nt: TGTGCCAGCAGTTACTGGGCAGGGAATGGCTACACCTTC
clone_size: few; j_call: TRBJ1-5; v_call: TRBV4-2; d_call: TRBD1; cdr3_aa: CASSREGQGAGQPQHF; cdr3_nt: TGTGCCAGCAGCCGCGAAGGACAGGGGGCGGGTCAGCCCCAGCATTTT
clone_size: NA; j_call: TRBJ1-4; v_call: TRBV28; d_call: NA; cdr3_aa: CASSRTQGRLNEKLFF; cdr3_nt: TGTGCCAGCAGCAGAACTCAGGGCAGGTTGAATGAAAAACTGTTTTTT
clone_size: NA; j_call: TRBJ2-7; v_call: TRBV11-2; d_call: TRBD2; cdr3_aa: CASSFNSGRTYEQYF; cdr3_nt: TGTGCCAGCAGCTTCAATAGCGGGAGAACCTACGAGCAGTACTTC
clone_size: NA; j_call: TRBJ1-6; v_call: TRBV14; d_call: NA; cdr3_aa: CASSQGREYSPLHF; cdr3_nt: TGTGCCAGCAGCCAGGGGAGGGAGTATTCACCCCTCCACTTT
clone_size: NA; j_call: TRBJ2-2; v_call: TRBV7-3; d_call: NA; cdr3_aa: CASSLRVLGSRRNANTGELFF; cdr3_nt: TGTGCCAGCAGCCTACGGGTACTCGGAAGCCGCCGGAACGCGAACACCGGGGAGCTGTTTTTT
clone_size: NA; j_call: TRBJ2-3; v_call: TRBV2; d_call: NA; cdr3_aa: CASSEVARTDTQYF; cdr3_nt: TGTGCCAGCAGTGAGGTAGCGCGCACAGATACGCAGTATTTT
clone_size: NA; j_call: TRBJ2-5; v_call: TRBV4-1; d_call: TRBD2; cdr3_aa: CASSQGLFRQTQYF; cdr3_nt: TGCGCCAGCAGCCAGGGACTATTTCGTCAGACCCAGTACTTC
clone_size: NA; j_call: TRBJ1-1; v_call: TRBV18; d_call: NA; cdr3_aa: CASSPSPIGNTEAFF; cdr3_nt: TGTGCCAGCTCACCTTCCCCAATAGGTAACACTGAAGCTTTCTTT
clone_size: NA; j_call: TRBJ2-5; v_call: TRBV18; d_call: NA; cdr3_aa: CASSPRVTEQETQYF; cdr3_nt: TGTGCCAGCTCACCTAGGGTCACAGAACAAGAGACCCAGTACTTC
clone_size: NA; j_call: TRBJ1-2; v_call: TRBV7-9; d_call: TRBD1; cdr3_aa: CASSPQGNYGYTF; cdr3_nt: TGTGCCAGCAGTCCACAGGGGAACTATGGCTACACCTTC
clone_size: NA; j_call: TRBJ1-6; v_call: TRBV11-3; d_call: TRBD1; cdr3_aa: CASSIPPRTGDNSPLHF; cdr3_nt: TGTGCCAGCAGCATACCACCCAGGACAGGGGATAATTCACCCCTCCACTTT
clone_size: once; j_call: TRBJ2-5; v_call: TRBV11-2; d_call: NA; cdr3_aa: CASSFFGPGETQYF; cdr3_nt: TGTGCCAGCAGCTTTTTTGGACCGGGGGAGACCCAGTACTTC
clone_size: NA; j_call: TRBJ2-1; v_call: TRBV7-3; d_call: TRBD2; cdr3_aa: CASSLGAGSYNEQFF; cdr3_nt: TGTGCCAGCAGCTTAGGAGCGGGAAGCTACAATGAGCAGTTCTTC
clone_size: NA; j_call: TRBJ1-1; v_call: TRBV29-1; d_call: NA; cdr3_aa: CSADRMNTEAFF; cdr3_nt: TGCAGCGCAGACCGTATGAACACTGAAGCTTTCTTT
clone_size: NA; j_call: TRBJ2-7; v_call: TRBV9; d_call: NA; cdr3_aa: CASSVGPQEGIPKYF; cdr3_nt: TGTGCCAGCAGCGTTGGTCCTCAGGAGGGGATCCCTAAGTACTTC
clone_size: NA; j_call: TRBJ1-2; v_call: TRBV7-9; d_call: TRBD1; cdr3_aa: CASSFGQGDGYTF; cdr3_nt: TGTGCCAGCAGCTTCGGACAGGGGGATGGCTACACCTTC
clone_size: NA; j_call: TRBJ2-2; v_call: TRBV19; d_call: TRBD1; cdr3_aa: CASSRTGNTGELFF; cdr3_nt: TGTGCCAGTAGTAGGACAGGGAACACCGGGGAGCTGTTTTTT
clone_size: once; j_call: TRBJ2-3; v_call: TRBV7-9; d_call: TRBD1; cdr3_aa: CASSSRDRRMDTQYF; cdr3_nt: TGTGCCAGCAGCTCACGGGACAGGCGCATGGATACGCAGTATTTT
clone_size: NA; j_call: TRBJ1-2; v_call: TRBV7-9; d_call: NA; cdr3_aa: CASSSGDGYGYTF; cdr3_nt: TGTGCCAGCAGCTCTGGGGACGGCTATGGCTACACCTTC
clone_size: NA; j_call: TRBJ2-5; v_call: TRBV2; d_call: NA; cdr3_aa: CASSGTSGGETQYF; cdr3_nt: TGTGCCAGCAGTGGGACGTCCGGAGGAGAGACCCAGTACTTC
clone_size: NA; j_call: TRBJ2-7; v_call: TRBV28; d_call: NA; cdr3_aa: CASSSWTEPGYF; cdr3_nt: TGTGCCAGCAGTTCTTGGACAGAGCCGGGGTACTTC
clone_size: few; j_call: TRBJ2-2; v_call: TRBV5-1; d_call: TRBD1; cdr3_aa: CASSLGYRDSNTGELFF; cdr3_nt: TGCGCCAGCAGCTTGGGATACCGGGACAGCAACACCGGGGAGCTGTTTTTT
clone_size: once; j_call: TRBJ2-6; v_call: TRBV7-3; d_call: NA; cdr3_aa: CASSSRTGGDSGANVLTF; cdr3_nt: TGTGCCAGCAGCTCAAGGACAGGAGGGGACTCTGGGGCCAACGTCCTGACTTTC
clone_size: NA; j_call: TRBJ2-3; v_call: TRBV5-1; d_call: TRBD1; cdr3_aa: CASSFTGAASTDTQYF; cdr3_nt: TGCGCCAGCAGCTTTACAGGGGCCGCTAGCACAGATACGCAGTATTTT
clone_size: NA; j_call: TRBJ1-4; v_call: TRBV2; d_call: NA; cdr3_aa: CASRKQGGNEKLFF; cdr3_nt: TGTGCCAGCAGGAAACAGGGCGGCAATGAAAAACTGTTTTTT
clone_size: NA; j_call: TRBJ1-3; v_call: TRBV10-3; d_call: TRBD1; cdr3_aa: CAIRGQVSGNTIYF; cdr3_nt: TGTGCCATCAGAGGACAGGTCTCTGGAAACACCATATATTTT
clone_size: NA; j_call: TRBJ1-1; v_call: TRBV5-6; d_call: NA; cdr3_aa: CASSLKGGDTEAFF; cdr3_nt: TGTGCCAGCAGCTTGAAGGGGGGAGACACTGAAGCTTTCTTT
clone_size: NA; j_call: TRBJ1-5; v_call: TRBV5-1; d_call: TRBD1; cdr3_aa: CASSTGGLDQPQHF; cdr3_nt: TGCGCCAGCAGCACAGGGGGCTTGGATCAGCCCCAGCATTTT
clone_size: NA; j_call: TRBJ2-3; v_call: TRBV5-1; d_call: NA; cdr3_aa: CASSFMSGTDTQYF; cdr3_nt: TGCGCCAGCAGCTTCATGAGCGGCACAGATACGCAGTATTTT
clone_size: NA; j_call: TRBJ1-6; v_call: TRBV6-5; d_call: NA; cdr3_aa: CASTQGRLPLHF; cdr3_nt: TGTGCCAGCACGCAGGGTCGTTTACCCCTCCACTTT